Listed below are T cell receptor beta chains from one sample, sequenced in a study of blood T cell repertoires in COVID-19. Using immunoSEQ multiplex PCR, the repertoire was profiled, and TCRdb retains in-frame clones only, with some absent. Of roughly 260,000 clones in the sample, approximately 90% were seen once. Source material: peripheral blood. These receptors originate from a man aged 60 to 75 who had recovered from COVID-19. The CDR3 runs from the conserved cysteine through the conserved F or W. A D gene is named only where the DNA matches it firmly. Only some rows state a clone size, as once, few, many or a class for expanded clones.

abundance,j_gene,d_gene,v_gene,CDR3nt,CDR3aa
few,TRBJ1-5,TRBD1,TRBV7-9,TGTGCCAGCCAACAGGGGAATCAGCCCCAGCATTTT,CASQQGNQPQHF
NA,TRBJ1-5,NA,TRBV19,TGTGCCAGTAGTACCGTCCGAGCGATTAATCAGCCCCAGCATTTT,CASSTVRAINQPQHF
NA,TRBJ1-2,NA,TRBV4-1,TGCGCCAGCAGCCAAGAGGAGGGGACCAACTATGGCTACACCTTC,CASSQEEGTNYGYTF
NA,TRBJ2-2,TRBD1,TRBV6-5,TGTGCCAGCAGATCCCAGGGGGCAATCACCGGGGAGCTGTTTTTT,CASRSQGAITGELFF
few,TRBJ1-5,NA,TRBV6-1,TGTGCCAGCAGTGAAAAGCGGGGCTTGAGCAATCAGCCCCAGCATTTT,CASSEKRGLSNQPQHF
NA,TRBJ2-7,NA,TRBV3-1/TRBV3-2,TGTGCCAGCAGCCAGCGGGCTAACCTTTACGAGCAGTACTTC,CASSQRANLYEQYF
NA,TRBJ2-1,TRBD2,TRBV19,TGTGCCAGTAGTAGATCTAGCGGGGGGGCCCTCTACAATGAGCAGTTCTTC,CASSRSSGGALYNEQFF
NA,TRBJ2-1,NA,TRBV29-1,TGCAGCGTTGCCCCCCGAGGCTCCTACAATGAGCAGTTCTTC,CSVAPRGSYNEQFF
NA,TRBJ1-1,NA,TRBV6-5,TGTGCCAGCAGTTACCAGGGGCACACTGAAGCTTTCTTT,CASSYQGHTEAFF
NA,TRBJ1-5,NA,TRBV6-5,TGTGCCAGCAGTTATCAGGGTGGTCAGCCCCAGCATTTT,CASSYQGGQPQHF
NA,TRBJ1-3,TRBD1,TRBV9,TGTGCCAGCAGCGTAGTATGTAGGGGACAGGGTATTTTCTCTGGAAACACCATATATTTT,CASSVVCRGQGIFSGNTIYF
NA,TRBJ1-1,NA,TRBV7-9,TGTGCCAGCAGCCCCCAAAACACTGAAGCTTTCTTT,CASSPQNTEAFF
NA,TRBJ1-2,NA,TRBV18,TGTGCCAGCTCACCACCTCCAGGGGACCATGGCTACACCTTC,CASSPPPGDHGYTF
NA,TRBJ1-1,TRBD1,TRBV18,TGTGCCAGCTCACTACAGGGGGTAAACACTGAAGCTTTCTTT,CASSLQGVNTEAFF
NA,TRBJ2-1,TRBD2,TRBV11-2,TGTGCCAGCAGCTTGAGCGGGGGGAATTACAATGAGCAGTTCTTC,CASSLSGGNYNEQFF
NA,TRBJ2-2,TRBD1,TRBV19,TGTGCCAGTAGCCAGGGGGTCGGGGAGCTGTTTTTT,CASSQGVGELFF
NA,TRBJ1-2,NA,TRBV11-2,TGTGCCAGCAGCCCGATCAGGGGAACTAACTATGGCTACACCTTC,CASSPIRGTNYGYTF
few,TRBJ2-7,NA,TRBV4-2,TGTGCCAGCAGCCAAGATTTTGGCTTCGAGCAGTACTTC,CASSQDFGFEQYF
NA,TRBJ2-1,TRBD1,TRBV29-1,TGCAGCCTTGGCCACAGGGGATCCAATGAGCAGTTCTTC,CSLGHRGSNEQFF
NA,TRBJ2-1,TRBD1,TRBV19,TGTGCCAGTAGTAGGGGGACAGGGTTATCCTACAATGAGCAGTTCTTC,CASSRGTGLSYNEQFF
NA,TRBJ1-1,NA,TRBV6-1,TGTGCCAGCAGTGATTCATTGAACACTGAAGCTTTCTTT,CASSDSLNTEAFF
once,TRBJ1-1,TRBD1,TRBV5-8,TGTGCCAGCAGCTTGAGTAGGACAGGCCCGTACACTGAAGCTTTCTTT,CASSLSRTGPYTEAFF
NA,TRBJ1-4,TRBD1,TRBV5-1,TGCGCCAGCAGCTTGGAGGGGGCGCGGGATGAAAAACTGTTTTTT,CASSLEGARDEKLFF
NA,TRBJ2-3,TRBD2,TRBV11-2,TGTGCCAGCAGCTCCTCGGGGGGGGCCGGGTCAGATACGCAGTATTTT,CASSSSGGAGSDTQYF
NA,TRBJ2-1,TRBD2,TRBV5-1,TGCGCCAGCAGCCCAGGTCTGACTAGCTCACTAAACAATGAGCAGTTCTTC,CASSPGLTSSLNNEQFF
NA,TRBJ1-2,TRBD1,TRBV3-1/TRBV3-2,TGTGCCAGCAGCCAATTAGGGGACAGCTATGGCTACACCTTC,CASSQLGDSYGYTF
NA,TRBJ1-6,NA,TRBV12-3/TRBV12-4,TGTGCCAGCATCAATAGATATAATTCACCCCTCCACTTT,CASINRYNSPLHF
NA,TRBJ1-2,TRBD1,TRBV19,TGTGCCAGTAGTATCAGGAGGGGGCATAACTATGGCTACACCTTC,CASSIRRGHNYGYTF
few,TRBJ1-5,NA,TRBV2,TGTGCCAGCAGTGAAGCGCTGGGCAGGATAAATCAGCCCCAGCATTTT,CASSEALGRINQPQHF
NA,TRBJ1-3,NA,TRBV5-1,TGCGCCAGCAGCGCTGGACTGTTGACCAAAACTGGAAACACCATATATTTT,CASSAGLLTKTGNTIYF
NA,TRBJ1-5,TRBD1,TRBV9,TGTGCCAGCAGCGTGGGACAGGGGGCAGGCCAGCCCCAGCATTTT,CASSVGQGAGQPQHF
NA,TRBJ2-2,NA,TRBV30,TGTGCCTGGATACTTCAGAACACCGGGGAGCTGTTTTTT,CAWILQNTGELFF
NA,TRBJ2-1,TRBD2,TRBV11-2,TGTGCCAGCAGTGCCGGGACTAGCGTTTCGGGGAATGAGCAGTTCTTC,CASSAGTSVSGNEQFF
NA,TRBJ1-4,NA,TRBV5-1,TGCGCCAGAGCACTCCCCCCCCGGAGTACTAATGAAAAACTGTTTTTT,CARALPPRSTNEKLFF
NA,TRBJ2-1,TRBD1,TRBV4-1,TGCGCCAGCAGCCAACCCGGGACAGGGGAATACAATGAGCAGTTCTTC,CASSQPGTGEYNEQFF
NA,TRBJ1-2,TRBD1,TRBV6-5,TGTGCCAGCTGGGACAGGGATTCGGAAGGCTACACCTTC,CASWDRDSEGYTF
NA,TRBJ1-4,NA,TRBV19,TGTGCCAGTAGCAGGGCGATAGGGGAAAAACTGTTTTTT,CASSRAIGEKLFF
NA,TRBJ1-2,TRBD1,TRBV5-6,TGTGCCAGCCTACCGCAGGGGGCGCGTGGCTACACCTTC,CASLPQGARGYTF
NA,TRBJ1-2,NA,TRBV2,TGTGCCAGCACCCGGTGGACTACTAACTATGGCTACACCTTC,CASTRWTTNYGYTF
NA,TRBJ1-6,TRBD1,TRBV27,TGTGCCAGCAGTCCCATTCTACCCGGGACAGGGAGCTCCTATAATTCACCCCTCCACTTT,CASSPILPGTGSSYNSPLHF
NA,TRBJ1-1,TRBD1,TRBV5-6,TGTGCCAGCAGCACCACCGGGCGGGGGACAGGGACCATGAACACTGAAGCTTTCTTT,CASSTTGRGTGTMNTEAFF
NA,TRBJ1-1,NA,TRBV4-2,TGTGCCAGCAGCCAAGATGGTCGACCCCGGGACACTGAAGCTTTCTTT,CASSQDGRPRDTEAFF
once,TRBJ1-1,NA,TRBV6-5,TGTGCCAGCGGGAGTACGAGTACTGAAGCTTTCTTT,CASGSTSTEAFF
NA,TRBJ1-1,NA,TRBV18,TGTGCCAGCTCACCAGGGGGCGGGAGGCTGAACACTGAAGCTTTCTTT,CASSPGGGRLNTEAFF
NA,TRBJ2-5,NA,TRBV7-2,TGTGCCAGCAGCTTACGTCCGGGAACCCGAGGGGAGACCCAGTACTTC,CASSLRPGTRGETQYF
NA,TRBJ2-3,TRBD1,TRBV4-2,TGTGCCAGCAGCCAAGACTCTCTCGGACAGGGTGACACAGATACGCAGTATTTT,CASSQDSLGQGDTDTQYF
NA,TRBJ1-6,NA,TRBV2,TGTGCCAGCAGTGGTGAGGGAATAGGATCACCCCTCCACTTT,CASSGEGIGSPLHF
NA,TRBJ2-3,TRBD2,TRBV3-1/TRBV3-2,TGTGCCAGCAGCCAAAGGCTAGCGGGGATGGATACGCAGTATTTT,CASSQRLAGMDTQYF
NA,TRBJ2-4,NA,TRBV5-1,TGCGCCAGCAGCTTGGCCGTTACAGGGAAAAACATTCAGTACTTC,CASSLAVTGKNIQYF
NA,TRBJ1-1,TRBD1,TRBV7-3,TGTGCCAGCAGCTTATCAGCAGGGGGCTTCACTGAAGCTTTCTTT,CASSLSAGGFTEAFF
NA,TRBJ2-5,TRBD2,TRBV10-2,TGCGCCAGCAGTCCCCGCCCTGCTAGCGGGACCCAAGAGACCCAGTACTTC,CASSPRPASGTQETQYF
NA,TRBJ2-5,TRBD1,TRBV6-6,TGTGCCAGCAGGGACGGACAGGGGAGAAGGGAGACCCAGTACTTC,CASRDGQGRRETQYF
once,TRBJ2-1,NA,TRBV7-9,TGTGCCAGCAGCCCCGGTGGCTACAATGAGCAGTTCTTC,CASSPGGYNEQFF
once,TRBJ2-3,NA,TRBV14,TGTGCCAGCAGCCAGGGCGGGTCAGATACGCAGTATTTT,CASSQGGSDTQYF
NA,TRBJ1-1,TRBD1,TRBV19,TGTGCCAGTAGTTCCACCACAGGGGGAGCTTTCTTT,CASSSTTGGAFF